What follows is one TCR beta chain and its context. Its antigen remains unknown. The data stem from a study of radiotherapy plus CTLA-4 blockade in lung cancer. Study-level findings and limits: Radiotherapy was combined with ipilimumab, and tumor-derived TCR clones then expanded in blood.

From germline, CDR1 is LNHDA and CDR2 SQIVND (reference sequence). The V end lost 7 bases, the J end lost 1 base, and 13 bases lay between the germline ends. The CDR3 extends over 14 amino acids. Here immunoSEQ multiplex PCR was the method, and the copy in TCRdb shows in-frame clones only, minus some. The sample has tens of thousands of clones, about 87% seen once. The rearrangement links TRBV19 to TRBJ1-2; D not resolved. Material: peripheral blood, obtained from a patient treated with radiotherapy plus ipilimumab. The TCR sequence derives from a human donor with non-small cell lung cancer that progressed on radiotherapy plus ipilimumab. The CDR3 protein is CASTFLGVNYGYTF. The DNA for the CDR3 is TGTGCCAGTACCTTCTTGGGTGTTAACTATGGCTACACCTTC.